A single sample is the source of the 30 T cell receptor beta chains below, sequenced in a study of T cell responses to AZD1222 COVID-19 vaccine. Generated by immunoSEQ multiplex PCR, the TCRdb table keeps only in-frame clones and is missing some. Here the sample spans under 150,000 clones, 80% to 90% being singletons. Sequences were derived from peripheral blood, sampled on day 0 of AZD1222 vaccination. The receptors were gathered from an adult in good health.

This clone was detected only once. V gene TRBV6-6 combines with J gene TRBJ1-3; D ambiguous. CDR1 is MNHNY, CDR2 SVGAGI, per germline (reference sequence). The CDR3 is made up of 15 amino acids. V dropped 3 bases and J dropped 0 bases, with 9 bases sitting between them. The chain's CDR3 is CASSYTRNSGNTIYF. In DNA form, the CDR3 reads TGTGCCAGCAGTTATACACGAAACTCTGGAAACACCATATATTTT.

This clone has only a few counts. This chain joins TRBV9 and TRBJ1-6, with 7 bases aligning to TRBD1. CDR1 SGDLS and CDR2 YYNGEE come from the germline V gene. CDR3 length equals 20 residues. Losses at the gene ends were 4 bases for V and 5 bases for J; bases not matched to a gene: 21. DNA for the CDR3: TGTGCCAGCAGCATAAGAGGGACAGCGGCACTAGAAGCCGATAATTCACCCCTCCACTTT. Translation gives CASSIRGTAALEADNSPLHF.

V and J are TRBV25-1 and TRBJ2-5; a possible D gene is TRBD2 (6 bases). Trimming removed 5 bases from V and 3 bases from J, with 16 bases in between. The V gene's germline CDR1 is MGHDK and CDR2 SYGVNS. The CDR3 is 15 residues long. The CDR3 protein is CASSPAGRQKETQYF. In nucleotides, the CDR3 is TGTGCCAGCAGTCCGGCGGGGAGGCAAAAAGAGACCCAGTACTTC.

The rearrangement links TRBV5-1 to TRBJ2-1, with a tentative D call TRBD2 (5 bases). V was cut by 4 bases and J by 12 bases, with 14 bases left in between. CDR1 and CDR2 from the germline V gene are SGHRS and YFSETQ. The CDR3 has 12 residues. The CDR3 DNA reads as TGCGCCAGCAGCCTTCCCTCGGAGGTGCAGTTCTTC. It specifies CASSLPSEVQFF.

The chain carries TRBV3-1 (or the pseudogene TRBV3-2) and TRBJ1-3; D call uncertain. CDR1 is LGHDT, CDR2 YNNKEL, per germline (reference sequence). This CDR3 comprises 15 residues. The V gene lost 4 bases and the J gene lost 7 bases, with 17 bases spanning the gap. The CDR3 here is CASSRDGTIGNTIYF. The CDR3, as DNA: TGTGCCAGCAGCCGCGACGGAACGATAGGGAACACCATATATTTT.

The chain recombines TRBV5-8 with TRBJ2-7; D call uncertain. V gave up 0 bases and J gave up 6 bases, with 13 bases separating them. This CDR3 has 14 amino acids. Per germline, CDR1 SGHTS and CDR2 YDEGEE. The CDR3 DNA reads TGTGCCAGCAGCTTGGCAGGCGTATATGGCGAGCAGTACTTC. Its translation is CASSLAGVYGEQYF.

The rearrangement uses TRBV11-1 and TRBJ2-1, with D hard to call. V lost 7 bases and J lost 6, with 10 bases in between. CDR3 length: 12 residues. The germline CDR1 and CDR2 sequences are SGHAT and FQDESV (reference sequence). CDR3 in DNA: TGTGCCAGCACCGAGAGCTCCAATGAGCAGTTCTTC. Protein: CASTESSNEQFF.

The J gene is TRBJ1-5, the V gene TRBV2; TRBD1 agrees at 7 bases. The CDR3 has 17 amino acids. Trimming cost V 6 bases and J 1 base; bases outside gene matches: 12. In germline, CDR1 is SNHLY, CDR2 FYNNEI. This chain's CDR3 is CASSHEGQTLSNQPQHF. In DNA, the CDR3 is TGTGCCAGCAGCCATGAGGGACAGACTCTAAGCAATCAGCCCCAGCATTTT.

V gene TRBV6-5 combines with J gene TRBJ1-4; no definite D call. Germline values: CDR1 MNHEY, CDR2 SVGAGI. Deletions cut 2 bases from V and 3 bases from J, with 7 bases between. This CDR3 region has 14 residues. CDR3 bases: TGTGCCAGCAGTTACGGGGTGGCTAATGAAAAACTGTTTTTT. It codes for CASSYGVANEKLFF.

This clone was seen more than once but under ten times. The rearrangement uses TRBV5-4 and TRBJ2-5, with D possibly TRBD1 on 6 matching bases. Germline V gene data show CDR1 as SGHNT and CDR2 as YYREEE (reference sequence). Trimming removed 4 bases from V and 1 base from J, with 17 bases in between. CDR3 length equals 16 residues. CDR3 coding DNA: TGTGCCAGCAGCAAGACAGGCCGATCCTTCCAAGAGACCCAGTACTTC. It is translated as CASSKTGRSFQETQYF.

V is TRBV7-2 and J is TRBJ2-3; TRBD2 matches at 10 bases. Germline trimming cut 6 bases from V and 3 bases from J; bases unmatched to any gene: 18. The length of the CDR3 is 19 residues. The germline V gene encodes CDR1 SGHTA and CDR2 FQGNSA. CDR3: CASSSFRQIRTSGTDTQYF. The CDR3 bases are TGTGCCAGCAGTTCTTTCCGACAGATCCGGACTAGCGGAACAGATACGCAGTATTTT.

The chain links TRBV29-1 to TRBJ1-1; TRBD1 might be the D (5 bases). CDR3 length: 14 amino acids. V was pared by 6 bases and J by 2 bases, with 16 bases between. Germline V CDR1 and CDR2: SQVTM, ANQGSEA. The CDR3 loop reads CSVRSQGENTEAFF. The CDR3 coding sequence is TGCAGCGTCCGATCCCAGGGAGAAAACACTGAAGCTTTCTTT. The full variable domain, its missing parts supplied by reference TRBV29-1 and TRBJ1-1, is SAVISQKPSRDICQRGTSLTIQCQVDSQVTMMFWYRQQPGQSLTLIATANQGSEATYESGFVIDKFPISRPNLTFSTLTVSNMSPEDSSIYLCSVRSQGENTEAFFGQGTRLTVV.

This clone appeared once. This rearrangement joins TRBV18 to TRBJ2-1; TRBD2 matches 9 bases. Trimming at V came to 2 bases and at J to 0 bases, leaving 11 bases not matched to a gene. The CDR3 spans 19 residues. The germline V gene has CDR1 KGHSH and CDR2 LQKENI. The CDR3 region is CASSPRALAGSSSYNEQFF. In DNA, the CDR3 is TGTGCCAGCTCACCAAGAGCACTAGCGGGTTCTAGCTCCTACAATGAGCAGTTCTTC. Filled out from reference TRBV18 and TRBJ2-1, the complete variable domain reads NAGVMQNPRHLVRRRGQEARLRCSPMKGHSHVYWYRQLPEEGLKFMVYLQKENIIDESGMPKERFSAEFPKEGPSILRIQQVVRGDSAAYFCASSPRALAGSSSYNEQFFGPGTRLTVL.

The gene calls are TRBV18 and TRBJ2-5, with 9 nucleotides matching TRBD1. Germline loops: CDR1 KGHSH, CDR2 LQKENI. The CDR3 totals 14 residues. V lost 3 bases and J lost 5; bases outside the gene matches: 4. The CDR3, as DNA: TGTGCCAGCTCACCGGGACAGGGTGGCGAGACCCAGTACTTC. Translation gives CASSPGQGGETQYF. The entire variable domain, with the rest obtained from reference TRBV18 and TRBJ2-5, is as follows: NAGVMQNPRHLVRRRGQEARLRCSPMKGHSHVYWYRQLPEEGLKFMVYLQKENIIDESGMPKERFSAEFPKEGPSILRIQQVVRGDSAAYFCASSPGQGGETQYFGPGTRLLVL.

This clone has just one count. The chain is built from TRBV18 and TRBJ1-1; D remains unclear. The CDR3 length is 13 residues. Germline CDR1 KGHSH, CDR2 LQKENI. The V and J ends lost 2 bases and 3 bases respectively, with 7 bases between them. As DNA, the CDR3 is TGTGCCAGCTCACCAAAACCGGACACTGAAGCTTTCTTT. Translation gives CASSPKPDTEAFF.

The rearrangement uses TRBV11-2 and TRBJ2-7; D not certain. Deletions cut 1 base from V and 5 bases from J, with 3 bases between. Germline CDR1 SGHAT, CDR2 FQNNGV. This CDR3 contains 11 residues. The CDR3 loop is CASSLVHEQYF. In DNA form, the CDR3 reads TGTGCCAGCAGCTTAGTCCACGAGCAGTACTTC.

The V call is TRBV7-8, the J call TRBJ2-2; 8 bases map to TRBD2. The germline V gene has CDR1 SGHVS and CDR2 FQNEAQ. The CDR3 totals 13 residues. V lost 5 bases to trimming and J lost 4 bases; unmatched junction nucleotides: 0. The CDR3 coding sequence is TGTGCCAGCAGCCGGGGGGGCACCGGGGAGCTGTTTTTT. It yields the protein CASSRGGTGELFF.

Here the CDR3 DNA reads TGCGCCAGCAGTAATGGGGCAGGGAATTTTCAGGAGACCCAGTACTTC. Its translation: CASSNGAGNFQETQYF. The chain uses TRBV5-1 and TRBJ2-5; tentative D call: TRBD1 (5 bases). The germline V gene has CDR1 SGHRS and CDR2 YFSETQ. V dropped 5 bases and J dropped 5 bases, with 22 bases sitting between them. The CDR3 runs 16 residues.

V gene TRBV18 combines with J gene TRBJ2-6, with D possibly being TRBD1 (6 bases). V lost 3 bases and J 2 bases, leaving 8 bases between the germline ends. Per germline, CDR1 KGHSH and CDR2 LQKENI. CDR3 length: 15 amino acids. CDR3 DNA sequence: TGTGCCAGCTCACCTCCAGGGGCTGGGGCCAACGTCCTGACTTTC. Its translation: CASSPPGAGANVLTF.

V is TRBV7-2 and J is TRBJ2-7; 14 nucleotides match TRBD2. This CDR3 comprises 18 residues. Germline V gives CDR1 SGHTA, CDR2 FQGNSA. V trimming: 4 bases; J trimming: 3 bases; junction bases outside the gene matches: 11. CDR3 loop: CASSSGGTSGSKGYEQYF. DNA of the CDR3: TGTGCCAGCAGCTCAGGCGGGACTAGCGGGAGTAAAGGCTACGAGCAGTACTTC.

The chain links TRBV9 to TRBJ2-1; 9 bases align to TRBD1. The CDR3 has 15 residues. In germline, CDR1 is SGDLS, CDR2 YYNGEE. J gave up 7 bases and V 0 bases, and 5 bases lay outside the gene matches. The DNA of the CDR3 is TGTGCCAGCAGCGTAGCCGGGACAGGGATTAATGAGCAGTTCTTC. Translation gives CASSVAGTGINEQFF.

The rearrangement uses TRBV6-1 and TRBJ2-7, with D tentatively TRBD1 (7 bases). The germline V gene encodes CDR1 MNHNS and CDR2 SASEGT. The CDR3 loop spans 15 amino acids. Trimming shortened V by 3 bases and J by 6 bases, and 18 bases separated the two germline ends. Written as DNA, the CDR3 is TGTGCCAGCAGTGAGGGACAGCCCCGCGGGGCCGAGCAGTACTTC. Protein sequence: CASSEGQPRGAEQYF.

The V gene is TRBV2, the J gene TRBJ2-3; D remains unclear. The CDR3 is 13 residues long. Per germline, CDR1 SNHLY and CDR2 FYNNEI. Trimming pared 8 bases from V and 0 bases from J, leaving 9 bases between. CDR3 protein: CASLTESTDTQYF. In nucleotides, the CDR3 is TGTGCCAGCCTAACAGAAAGCACAGATACGCAGTATTTT.

This clone has a single count. The rearrangement uses TRBV28 and TRBJ2-2, with D unclear. This CDR3 spans 15 amino acids. Trimming shortened V by 4 bases and J by 2 bases, and 11 bases separated the two germline ends. Germline values: CDR1 MDHEN, CDR2 SYDVKM. CDR3 bases: TGTGCCAGCAGTTGGGTTAGGCTCAACACCGGGGAGCTGTTTTTT. Protein product: CASSWVRLNTGELFF.

The rearrangement links TRBV30 to TRBJ2-7, with a tentative D call TRBD1 (6 bases). V gave up 5 bases and J gave up 5 bases, with 13 bases separating them. This CDR3 is built from 12 residues. CDR1 and CDR2 (germline): GTSNPN, SVGIG (reference sequence). The CDR3 sequence is CAWSGQTDEQYF. CDR3 DNA sequence: TGTGCCTGGTCGGGACAAACCGACGAGCAGTACTTC.

This chain connects TRBV18 to TRBJ1-1; possibly TRBD1 for D (5 bases). The CDR3 length is 14 residues. Germline loops: CDR1 KGHSH, CDR2 LQKENI. V gave up 8 bases and J gave up 3 bases, with 16 bases separating them. In DNA, the CDR3 is TGTGCCAGCACAGGAAGACCCCAGGACACTGAAGCTTTCTTT. Protein sequence: CASTGRPQDTEAFF.

The chain recombines TRBV28 with TRBJ1-5, with D maybe TRBD1 (6 bases). Deletions cut 2 bases from V and 7 bases from J, with 18 bases between. The CDR3 has 16 residues. Germline CDR1 is MDHEN and CDR2 is SYDVKM. CDR3 nucleotides: TGTGCCAGCAGTTTACGGGGAGGGGGGGCAAGGCAGCCCCAGCATTTT. Its protein product is CASSLRGGGARQPQHF. Full variable domain (remainder filled in from reference TRBV28 and TRBJ1-5): DVKVTQSSRYLVKRTGEKVFLECVQDMDHENMFWYRQDPGLGLRLIYFSYDVKMKEKGDIPEGYSVSREKKERFSLILESASTNQTSMYLCASSLRGGGARQPQHFGDGTRLSIL.

The V call is TRBV7-6, the J call TRBJ1-2; the D gene is possibly TRBD1 (5 bases). Germline CDR1 reads SGHVS; CDR2 reads FNYEAQ. With 5 bases removed from V and 2 bases from J, the gap between germline ends came to 9 bases. The length of the CDR3 is 13 residues. CDR3 sequence reads: CASSPRGNYGYTF. CDR3 nucleotide sequence: TGTGCCAGCAGCCCCCGGGGGAACTATGGCTACACCTTC.

In this sample, this clone turned up a few times. This chain uses TRBV6-4 with TRBJ1-6; D remains ambiguous. CDR1 is MRHNA and CDR2 is SNTAGT in the germline V gene. V lost 3 bases to trimming and J lost 7 bases, with 7 bases between them. The CDR3 spans 13 residues. The CDR3 is CASSEVENSPLHF. Written as DNA, the CDR3 is TGTGCCAGCAGTGAAGTTGAGAATTCACCCCTCCACTTT.

The chain carries TRBV5-1 and TRBJ1-2, with D unclear. Germline V gives CDR1 SGHRS, CDR2 YFSETQ. This CDR3 has 14 residues. Trimming shortened V by 1 base and J by 0 bases, and 7 bases separated the two germline ends. The CDR3 is CASSLQSSNYGYTF. CDR3 coding DNA: TGCGCCAGCAGCTTGCAATCGTCTAACTATGGCTACACCTTC.